The clone carrying this T cell receptor beta chain was counted a single time. These data come from a study of blood T cell repertoires in COVID-19. Using immunoSEQ multiplex PCR, the repertoire was profiled, and TCRdb retains in-frame clones only, with some absent. The table has about 270,000 clones, 86% seen once. Recruitment covered 20 to 25 US areas and drew participants whose ages spanned roughly 18 to 95 years. This CDR3 is built from 12 residues. The ends were cut back, 4 bases at V and 10 bases at J, with 11 bases in the middle. The germline V gene has CDR1 MNHEY and CDR2 SMNVEV (reference sequence).

This TCR derives from a woman aged 18-29 years who had recovered from COVID-19. Sequenced input: PBMCs or T cells enriched from blood (not recorded which). The chain employs TRBV27 and TRBJ2-1; D uncertain. The CDR3 sequence is CASSSPIGEQFF. The CDR3 DNA is TGTGCCAGCAGTTCCCCGATCGGGGAGCAGTTCTTC.